The entry below describes one TCR beta chain. In this sample, this clonotype turned up a few times. Its target antigen remains unknown. The record has no base qualities; no much larger clone is one base away. This sample is drawn from a study of T cell repertoires in cytomegalovirus infection (dated by TCRdb to the late 2010s). About the study as a whole: The peptide stimulations were aimed at well-studied HLA-B-restricted epitopes as well as recently identified HLA-C-restricted CMV epitopes, whose presentation resists viral immunomodulation. Donor HLA type was relevant to the analysis, because carriage of CMV infection together with the matching HLA type was indicated by public TCR beta signatures. Here is what the overall study found, with its caveats: Carriers of CMV infection plus the relevant HLA type were discriminated by the cumulative frequency of public TCR beta family members in the study cohort and in an independent 352-donor cohort. The ex vivo response was dominated by HLA-C-restricted CMV-specific TCR beta clonotypes, which also provided the single most frequent clonotype in two of eight donors.

The treatment or condition label corresponds to: in vitro stimulation with specific CMV peptide epitopes to enrich CMV-specific T cells. These reads were obtained on an Illumina HiSeq 1500. TCRdb itself trimmed the public reads at Q25 with fastp, ran MiXCR and retained productive beta chains. Rows merge per CDR3 protein into single entries with the most common DNA and genes. Within this sample are around 340,000 distinct CDR3 sequences, with 25% to 30% of them counted one time only. The ten largest clonotypes hold about 20% of the sample. CDR1 and CDR2 are drawn from the germline V gene: KGHSH, LQKENI. Measured from the cysteine to the phenylalanine, the CDR3 is 14 residues long. Left in the record is the CDR3 DNA by itself, 42 bases read in frame from the first base. V is cut by 3 bases and J by 8 bases, and the space between the germline ends is 15 bases.

The receptor comes from a human donor in good health (CMV status not recorded). Some clones in this sample may be carry-over from other donors' samples. This material consisted of cultured PBMCs, taken from culture after CMV antigen stimulation. The V and J genes are TRBV18 and TRBJ2-3; the D gene is not confidently resolved. The DNA is TGTGCCAGCTCACCTCGGCTCCGTCCGGGTACGCAGTATTTT. It specifies CASSPRLRPGTQYF.